The sequence of this T cell receptor beta chain was determined in a study of blood T cell repertoires in COVID-19. For the study at large: Sites across the United States, Italy and Spain contributed samples from acute and convalescent COVID-19. PBMCs, B-cell-depleted T cells, or T cells provided the cDNA or gDNA that made up the material.

In the authors' workflow: Counts of nucleated cells, estimated from reference gene primer amplification, were obtained. Generated by immunoSEQ multiplex PCR, the TCRdb table keeps only in-frame clones and is missing some. V and J calls plus clone size are reproduced from that table; the DNA served to infer D and trimming. Of under 200,000 clones listed, about 85% were seen once; the top ten hold about a fifth. This clone was observed a handful of times. Losses at the gene ends were 2 bases for V and 10 bases for J; bases not matched to a gene: 12. This CDR3 has 15 amino acids. The germline V gene encodes CDR1 LNHDA and CDR2 SQIVND (reference sequence).

This clonotype was sampled from a man aged 55 to 70 with active or convalescent COVID-19. Sequencing used peripheral blood. V and J are TRBV19 and TRBJ1-1; the match to TRBD1 covers 8 bases. CDR3 loop: CASSIKGQGAGGAFF. The CDR3 DNA sequence: TGTGCCAGTAGTATAAAAGGTCAGGGGGCCGGCGGAGCTTTCTTT.